This T cell receptor (beta chain) emerged from a study of T-cell reconstitution after alpha-beta-depleted transplantation in children. General study results and limits: After transplant, at about two months, alpha-beta T cells were reportedly derived from several hundred expanded graft clones.

Regarding this clonotype: Its antigen is undetermined.

V dropped 0 bases and J dropped 1 base, with 6 bases sitting between them. The CDR3 spans 15 residues. CDR1 ENHRY and CDR2 SYGVKD come from the germline V gene. A TCRbeta library incorporating unique molecular identifiers was prepared. TCRdb re-called the PCR reads through MiXCR, storing one row per CDR3 protein. The sample yields roughly 50,000 distinct CDR3 sequences, less than 55% seen once. The rearrangement links TRBV10-3 to TRBJ2-2; no definite D call. This TCR was recovered from a male patient between 5 and 17 years old who had a stem cell transplant for acute lymphoblastic leukemia, so the T cells may come from the graft donor. The starting material was PBMCs, mostly from graft donor cells, obtained 360 days after TCRalphabeta/CD19-depleted stem cell transplant. CDR3 in amino acids: CAISESRLNTGELFF. DNA for the CDR3: TGTGCCATCAGTGAGTCCAGGCTGAACACCGGGGAGCTGTTTTTT.